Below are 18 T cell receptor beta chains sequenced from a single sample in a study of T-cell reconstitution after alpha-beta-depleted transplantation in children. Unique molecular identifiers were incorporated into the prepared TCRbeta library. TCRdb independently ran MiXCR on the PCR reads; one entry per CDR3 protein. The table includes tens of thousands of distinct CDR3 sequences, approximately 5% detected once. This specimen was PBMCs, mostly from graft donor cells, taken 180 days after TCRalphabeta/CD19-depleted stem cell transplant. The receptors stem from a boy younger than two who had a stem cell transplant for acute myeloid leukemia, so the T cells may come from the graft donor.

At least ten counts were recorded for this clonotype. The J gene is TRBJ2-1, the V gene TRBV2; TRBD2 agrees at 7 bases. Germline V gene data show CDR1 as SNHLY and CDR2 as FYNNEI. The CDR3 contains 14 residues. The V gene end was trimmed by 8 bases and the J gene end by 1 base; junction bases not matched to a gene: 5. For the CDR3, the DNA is TGTGCCAGCTTCTCGCGGGGGTCCTACAATGAGCAGTTCTTC. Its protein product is CASFSRGSYNEQFF.

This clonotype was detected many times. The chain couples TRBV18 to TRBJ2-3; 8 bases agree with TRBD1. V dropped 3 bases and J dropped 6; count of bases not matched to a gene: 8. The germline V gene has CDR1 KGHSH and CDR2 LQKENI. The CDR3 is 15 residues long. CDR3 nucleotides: TGTGCCAGCTCACCTGGACAGGGTCACTCCGATACGCAGTATTTT. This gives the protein CASSPGQGHSDTQYF.

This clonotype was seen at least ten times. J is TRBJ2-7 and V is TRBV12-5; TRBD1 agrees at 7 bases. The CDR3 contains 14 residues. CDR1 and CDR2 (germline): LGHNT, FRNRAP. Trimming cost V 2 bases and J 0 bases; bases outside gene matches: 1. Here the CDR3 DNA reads TGTGCTAGTGGTTTGAGGGACAGCTCCTACGAGCAGTACTTC. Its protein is CASGLRDSSYEQYF.

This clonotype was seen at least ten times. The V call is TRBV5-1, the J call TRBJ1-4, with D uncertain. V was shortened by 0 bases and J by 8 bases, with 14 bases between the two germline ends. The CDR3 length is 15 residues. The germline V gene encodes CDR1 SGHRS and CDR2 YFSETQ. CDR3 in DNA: TGCGCCAGCAGCTTGGACCCCGGAGTGGAGGAAAAACTGTTTTTT. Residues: CASSLDPGVEEKLFF. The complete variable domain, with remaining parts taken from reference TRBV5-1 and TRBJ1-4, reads KAGVTQTPRYLIKTRGQQVTLSCSPISGHRSVSWYQQTPGQGLQFLFEYFSETQRNKGNFPGRFSGRQFSNSRSEMNVSTLELGDSALYLCASSLDPGVEEKLFFGSGTQLSVL.

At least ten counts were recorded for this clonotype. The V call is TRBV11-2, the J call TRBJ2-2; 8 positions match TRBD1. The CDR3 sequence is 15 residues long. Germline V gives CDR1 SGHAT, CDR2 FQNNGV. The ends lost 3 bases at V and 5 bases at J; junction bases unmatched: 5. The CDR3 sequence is CASSLMDRATGELFF. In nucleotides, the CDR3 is TGTGCCAGCAGCTTGATGGACAGGGCAACCGGGGAGCTGTTTTTT.

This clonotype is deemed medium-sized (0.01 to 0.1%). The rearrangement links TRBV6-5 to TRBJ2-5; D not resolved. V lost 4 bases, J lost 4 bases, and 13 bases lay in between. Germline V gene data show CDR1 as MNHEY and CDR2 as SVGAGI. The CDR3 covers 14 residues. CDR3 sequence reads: CASSSGPELETQYF. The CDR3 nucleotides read TGTGCCAGCAGTTCTGGTCCGGAGCTAGAGACCCAGTACTTC.

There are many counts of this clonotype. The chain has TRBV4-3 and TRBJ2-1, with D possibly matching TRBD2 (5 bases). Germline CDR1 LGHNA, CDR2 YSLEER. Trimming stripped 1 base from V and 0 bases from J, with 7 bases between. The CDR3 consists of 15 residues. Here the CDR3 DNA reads TGCGCCAGCAGCCAAGTCGGGGTCTCCTACAATGAGCAGTTCTTC. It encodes CASSQVGVSYNEQFF.

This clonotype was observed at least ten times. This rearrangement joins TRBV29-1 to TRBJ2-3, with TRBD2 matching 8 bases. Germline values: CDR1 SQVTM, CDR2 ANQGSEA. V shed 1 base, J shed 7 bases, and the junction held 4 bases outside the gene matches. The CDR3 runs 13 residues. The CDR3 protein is CSVEGLAIHTQYF. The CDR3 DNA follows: TGCAGCGTTGAAGGACTAGCGATTCATACGCAGTATTTT.

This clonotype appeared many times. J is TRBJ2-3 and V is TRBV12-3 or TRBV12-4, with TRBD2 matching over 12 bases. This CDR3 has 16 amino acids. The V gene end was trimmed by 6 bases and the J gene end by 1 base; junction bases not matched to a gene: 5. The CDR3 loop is CASSTLAGGGTDTQYF. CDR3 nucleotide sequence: TGTGCCAGCAGCACGCTAGCGGGGGGGGGCACAGATACGCAGTATTTT.

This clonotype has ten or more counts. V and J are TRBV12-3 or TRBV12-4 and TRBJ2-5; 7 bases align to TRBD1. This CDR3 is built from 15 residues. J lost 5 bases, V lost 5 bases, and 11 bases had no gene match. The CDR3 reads CASSMVRGQLETQYF. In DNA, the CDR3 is TGTGCCAGCAGTATGGTGAGGGGGCAACTGGAGACCCAGTACTTC.

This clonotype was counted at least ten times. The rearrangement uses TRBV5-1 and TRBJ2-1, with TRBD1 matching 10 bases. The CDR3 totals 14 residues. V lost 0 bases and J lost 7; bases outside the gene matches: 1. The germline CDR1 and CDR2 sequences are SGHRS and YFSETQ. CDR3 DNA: TGCGCCAGCAGCTTGGGGGACAGGGGTAATGAGCAGTTCTTC. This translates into CASSLGDRGNEQFF.

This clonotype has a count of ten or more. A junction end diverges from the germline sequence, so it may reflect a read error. For the CDR3, the DNA is TGTGTCAGCAGTTTCCGGGGGCTTCGCACAGATACGCAGTATTTT. It translates to CVSSFRGLRTDTQYF. V and J are TRBV12-3 or TRBV12-4 and TRBJ2-3; possibly TRBD1 or TRBD2 for D (6 bases each). There are 15 residues in the CDR3.

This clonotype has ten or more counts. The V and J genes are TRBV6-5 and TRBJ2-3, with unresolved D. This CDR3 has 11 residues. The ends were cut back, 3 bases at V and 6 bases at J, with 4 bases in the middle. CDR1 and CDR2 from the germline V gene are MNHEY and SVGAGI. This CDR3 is CASSYLDTQYF. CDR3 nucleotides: TGTGCCAGCAGTTATCTGGATACGCAGTATTTT.

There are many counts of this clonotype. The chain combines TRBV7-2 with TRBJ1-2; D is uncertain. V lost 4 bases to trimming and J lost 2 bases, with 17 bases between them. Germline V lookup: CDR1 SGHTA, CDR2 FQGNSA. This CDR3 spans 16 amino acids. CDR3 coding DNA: TGTGCCAGCAGCTATGTGGGAGGAGGGCACAACTATGGCTACACCTTC. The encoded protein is CASSYVGGGHNYGYTF.

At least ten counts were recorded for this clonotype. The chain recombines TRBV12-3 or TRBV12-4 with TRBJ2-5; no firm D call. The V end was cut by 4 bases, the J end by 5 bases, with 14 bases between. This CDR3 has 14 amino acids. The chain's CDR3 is CASSSHRLGETQYF. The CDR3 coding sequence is TGTGCCAGCAGTTCTCACCGCCTAGGGGAGACCCAGTACTTC.

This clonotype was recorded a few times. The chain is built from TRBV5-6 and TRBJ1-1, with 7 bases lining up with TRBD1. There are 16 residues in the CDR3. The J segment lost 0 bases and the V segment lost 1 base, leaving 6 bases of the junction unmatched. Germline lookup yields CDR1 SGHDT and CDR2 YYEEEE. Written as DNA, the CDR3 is TGTGCCAGCAGCTTGATACAGGGGAGAATGAACACTGAAGCTTTCTTT. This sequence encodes CASSLIQGRMNTEAFF.

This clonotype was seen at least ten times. The CDR3 sequence is CSAWDRSQETQYF. The CDR3 DNA follows: TGCAGCGCCTGGGACAGGTCCCAAGAGACCCAGTACTTC. This chain links TRBV29-1 with TRBJ2-5, with 8 positions matching TRBD1. This CDR3 comprises 13 residues. The germline gives CDR1 SQVTM, CDR2 ANQGSEA. The ends lost 7 bases at V and 1 base at J; junction bases unmatched: 5.

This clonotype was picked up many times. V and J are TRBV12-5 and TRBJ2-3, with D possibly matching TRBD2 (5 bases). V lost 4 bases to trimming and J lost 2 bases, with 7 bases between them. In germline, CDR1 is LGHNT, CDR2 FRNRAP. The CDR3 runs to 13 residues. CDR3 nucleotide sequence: TGTGCTAGTGGTTCGACTAACACAGATACGCAGTATTTT. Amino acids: CASGSTNTDTQYF.